This T cell receptor beta chain came from a study of control samples from healthy donors and cancer patients. Deletions cut 2 bases from V and 0 bases from J, with 5 bases between. Germline V CDR1 and CDR2: SGHRS, YFSETQ. The CDR3 sequence is 13 residues long. Sequencing was performed with immunoSEQ multiplex PCR; in TCRdb, only in-frame clones are kept and a portion is missing. The sample contains about 51,000 clones, over 70% of which appear only once. Source material: blood. This receptor was taken from a man in his 70s in good health. The chain carries TRBV5-1 and TRBJ1-1, with D unclear. The CDR3 coding sequence is TGCGCCAGCAGCTTCTTGGTGAACACTGAAGCTTTCTTT. As protein: CASSFLVNTEAFF.